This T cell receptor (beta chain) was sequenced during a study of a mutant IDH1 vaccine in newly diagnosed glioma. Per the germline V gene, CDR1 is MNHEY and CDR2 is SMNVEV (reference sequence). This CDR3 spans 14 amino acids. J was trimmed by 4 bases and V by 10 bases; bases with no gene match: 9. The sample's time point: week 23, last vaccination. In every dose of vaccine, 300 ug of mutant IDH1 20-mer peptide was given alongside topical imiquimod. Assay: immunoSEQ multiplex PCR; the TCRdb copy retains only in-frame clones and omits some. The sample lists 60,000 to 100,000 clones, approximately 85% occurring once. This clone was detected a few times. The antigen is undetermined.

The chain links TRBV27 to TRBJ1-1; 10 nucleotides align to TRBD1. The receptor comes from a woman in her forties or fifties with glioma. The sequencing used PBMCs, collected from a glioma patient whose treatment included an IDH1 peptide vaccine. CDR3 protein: CATRRTGGSTEAFF. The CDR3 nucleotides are TGTGCCACCAGAAGGACAGGGGGGAGCACTGAAGCTTTCTTT.